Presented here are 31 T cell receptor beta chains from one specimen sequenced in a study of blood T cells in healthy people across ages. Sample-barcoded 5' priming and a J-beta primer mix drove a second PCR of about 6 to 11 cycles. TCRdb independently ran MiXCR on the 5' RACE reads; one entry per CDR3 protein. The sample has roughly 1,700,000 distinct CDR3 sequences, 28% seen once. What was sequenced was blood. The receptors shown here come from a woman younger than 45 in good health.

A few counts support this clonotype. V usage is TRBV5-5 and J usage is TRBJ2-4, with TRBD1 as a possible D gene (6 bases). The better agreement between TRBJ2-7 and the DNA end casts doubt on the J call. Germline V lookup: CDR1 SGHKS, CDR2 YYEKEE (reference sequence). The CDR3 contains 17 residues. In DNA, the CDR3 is TGTGCCAGCAGCTTGGGGGCTTTGAGACAGGCCGTCTACGAGCAGTACTTC. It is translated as CASSLGALRQAVYEQYF.

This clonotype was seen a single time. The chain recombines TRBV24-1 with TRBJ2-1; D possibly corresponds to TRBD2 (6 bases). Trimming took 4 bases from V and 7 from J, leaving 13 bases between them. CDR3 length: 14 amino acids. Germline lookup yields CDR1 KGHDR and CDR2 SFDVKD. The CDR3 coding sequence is TGTGCCACCAGTGACTACGACGGGGGAAATGAGCAGTTCTTC. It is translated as CATSDYDGGNEQFF.

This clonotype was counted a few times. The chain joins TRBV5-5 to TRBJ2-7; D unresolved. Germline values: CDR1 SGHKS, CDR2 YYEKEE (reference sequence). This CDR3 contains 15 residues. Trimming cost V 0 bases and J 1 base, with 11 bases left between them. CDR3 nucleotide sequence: TGTGCCAGCAGCTTGGCAGCTCCCTCTTCCTACGAGCAGTACTTC. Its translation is CASSLAAPSSYEQYF.

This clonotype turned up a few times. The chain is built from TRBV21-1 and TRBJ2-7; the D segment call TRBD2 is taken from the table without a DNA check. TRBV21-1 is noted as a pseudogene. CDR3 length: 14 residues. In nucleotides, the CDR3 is TGTGCCAGCCGCTCTCCGGGACTAGTGTACGAGCAGTACTTC. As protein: CASRSPGLVYEQYF.

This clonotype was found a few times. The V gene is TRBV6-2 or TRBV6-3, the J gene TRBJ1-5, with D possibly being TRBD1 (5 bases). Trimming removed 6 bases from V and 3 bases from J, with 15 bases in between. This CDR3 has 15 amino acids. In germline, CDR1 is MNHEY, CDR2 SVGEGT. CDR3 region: CASRGTVRINQPQHF. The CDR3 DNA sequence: TGTGCCAGCAGGGGGACTGTTCGAATCAATCAGCCCCAGCATTTT.

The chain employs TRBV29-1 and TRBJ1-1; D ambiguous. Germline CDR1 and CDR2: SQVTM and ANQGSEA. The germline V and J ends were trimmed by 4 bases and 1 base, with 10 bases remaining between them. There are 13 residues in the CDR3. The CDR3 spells CSVGPLRNTEAFF. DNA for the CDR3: TGCAGCGTTGGTCCTTTGAGGAACACTGAAGCTTTCTTT.

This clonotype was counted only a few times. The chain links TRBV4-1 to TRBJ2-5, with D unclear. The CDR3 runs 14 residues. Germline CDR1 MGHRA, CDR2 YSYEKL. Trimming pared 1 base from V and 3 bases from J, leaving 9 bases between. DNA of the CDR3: TGCGCCAGCAGCCAAGGGTGGACGGAAGAGACCCAGTACTTC. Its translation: CASSQGWTEETQYF.

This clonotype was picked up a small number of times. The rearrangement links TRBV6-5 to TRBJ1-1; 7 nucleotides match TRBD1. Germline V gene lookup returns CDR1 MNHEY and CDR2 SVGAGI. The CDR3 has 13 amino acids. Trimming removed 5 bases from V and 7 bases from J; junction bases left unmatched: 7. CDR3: CASSHRQGNEAFF. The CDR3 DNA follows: TGTGCCAGCAGTCACCGACAGGGCAATGAAGCTTTCTTT.

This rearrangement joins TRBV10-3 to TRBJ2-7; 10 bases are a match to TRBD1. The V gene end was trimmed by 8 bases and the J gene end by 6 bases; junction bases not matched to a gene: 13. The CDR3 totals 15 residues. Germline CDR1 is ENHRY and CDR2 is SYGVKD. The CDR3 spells CAIGTSGTGEAEQYF. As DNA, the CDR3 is TGTGCCATCGGCACTTCCGGGACAGGGGAAGCCGAGCAGTACTTC.

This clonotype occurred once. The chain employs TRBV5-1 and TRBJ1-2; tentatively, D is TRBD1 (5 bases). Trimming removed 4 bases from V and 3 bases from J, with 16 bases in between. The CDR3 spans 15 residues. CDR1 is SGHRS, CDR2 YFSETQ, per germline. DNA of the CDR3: TGCGCCAGCAGCAAGGGGACCCTCTTTGACTATGGCTACACCTTC. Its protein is CASSKGTLFDYGYTF.

The CDR3 here is CASSLGWERQFF. CDR3 DNA sequence: TGTGCCAGCAGCTTAGGCTGGGAGCGTCAGTTCTTC. The V and J genes are TRBV11-2 and TRBJ2-1, with D possibly matching TRBD2 (5 bases). Trimming pared 1 base from V and 13 bases from J, leaving 11 bases between. This CDR3 spans 12 amino acids. In germline, CDR1 is SGHAT, CDR2 FQNNGV.

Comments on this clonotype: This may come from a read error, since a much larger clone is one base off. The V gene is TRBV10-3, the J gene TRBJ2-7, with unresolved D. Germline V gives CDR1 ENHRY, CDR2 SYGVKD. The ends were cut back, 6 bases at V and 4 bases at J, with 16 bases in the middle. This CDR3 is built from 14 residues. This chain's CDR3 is CAIREDVDIYEQYF. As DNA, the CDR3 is TGTGCCATCAGGGAAGACGTAGACATATACGAGCAGTACTTC.

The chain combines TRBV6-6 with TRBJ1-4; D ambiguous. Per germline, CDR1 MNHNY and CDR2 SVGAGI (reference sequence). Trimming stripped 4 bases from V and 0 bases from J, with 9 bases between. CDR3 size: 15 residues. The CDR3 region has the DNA TGTGCCAGCAGTTCAGAGACTGCAACTAATGAAAAACTGTTTTTT. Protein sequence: CASSSETATNEKLFF.

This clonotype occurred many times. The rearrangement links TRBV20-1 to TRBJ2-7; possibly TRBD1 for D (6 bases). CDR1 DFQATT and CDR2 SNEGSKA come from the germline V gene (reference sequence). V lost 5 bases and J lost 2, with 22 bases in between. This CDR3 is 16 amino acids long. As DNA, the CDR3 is TGCAGTGCTGTGGACAGATTTTCTTCCCAAACCTACGAGCAGTACTTC. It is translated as CSAVDRFSSQTYEQYF.

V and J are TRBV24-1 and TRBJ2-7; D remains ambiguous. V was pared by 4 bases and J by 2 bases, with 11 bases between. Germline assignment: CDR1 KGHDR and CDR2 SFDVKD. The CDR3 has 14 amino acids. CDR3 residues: CATSENNNPYEQYF. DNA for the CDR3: TGTGCCACCAGTGAGAACAACAACCCCTACGAGCAGTACTTC.

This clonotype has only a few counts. The CDR3 region has the DNA TGTGCCAGCATCCACCGGGACAGGGGGCAAGATACGCAGTATTTT. Translated, it gives CASIHRDRGQDTQYF. This chain links TRBV7-2 with TRBJ2-3, with 12 bases lining up with TRBD1. The length of the CDR3 is 15 residues. Trimming took 7 bases from V and 5 from J; bases not matched to a gene: 7. Germline V gives CDR1 SGHTA, CDR2 FQGNSA.

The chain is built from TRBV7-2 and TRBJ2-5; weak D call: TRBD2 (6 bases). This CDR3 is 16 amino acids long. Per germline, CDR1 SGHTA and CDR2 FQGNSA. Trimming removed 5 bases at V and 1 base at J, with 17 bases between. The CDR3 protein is CASSRYVREFQETQYF. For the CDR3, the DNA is TGTGCCAGCAGCCGTTACGTACGGGAGTTCCAAGAGACCCAGTACTTC.

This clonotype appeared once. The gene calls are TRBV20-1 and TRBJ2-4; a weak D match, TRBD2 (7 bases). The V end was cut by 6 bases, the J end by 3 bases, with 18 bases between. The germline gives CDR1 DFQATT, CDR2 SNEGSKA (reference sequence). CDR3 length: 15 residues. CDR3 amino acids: CSALEGGTGKNIQYF. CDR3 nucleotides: TGCAGTGCCCTGGAGGGGGGGACTGGCAAAAACATTCAGTACTTC.

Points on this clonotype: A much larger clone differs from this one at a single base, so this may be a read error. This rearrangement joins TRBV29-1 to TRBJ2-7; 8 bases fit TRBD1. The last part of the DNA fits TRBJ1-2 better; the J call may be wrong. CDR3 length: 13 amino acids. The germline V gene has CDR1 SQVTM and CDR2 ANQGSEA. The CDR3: CSVEAGGWDGYTF. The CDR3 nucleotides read TGCAGCGTTGAAGCAGGGGGCTGGGATGGCTACACCTTC.

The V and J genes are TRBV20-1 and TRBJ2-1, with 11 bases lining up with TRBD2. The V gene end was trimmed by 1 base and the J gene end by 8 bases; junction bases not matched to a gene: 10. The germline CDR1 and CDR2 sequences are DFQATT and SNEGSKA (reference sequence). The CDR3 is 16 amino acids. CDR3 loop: CSARAVAGGPNDEQFF. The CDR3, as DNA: TGCAGTGCTAGAGCGGTAGCGGGAGGGCCAAACGATGAGCAGTTCTTC.

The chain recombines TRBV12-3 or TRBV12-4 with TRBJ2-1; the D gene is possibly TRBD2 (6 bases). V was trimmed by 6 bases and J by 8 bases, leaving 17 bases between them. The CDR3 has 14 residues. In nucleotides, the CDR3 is TGTGCCAGCAGCGATAGGACTCGGAGGGATGAGCAGTTCTTC. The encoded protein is CASSDRTRRDEQFF.

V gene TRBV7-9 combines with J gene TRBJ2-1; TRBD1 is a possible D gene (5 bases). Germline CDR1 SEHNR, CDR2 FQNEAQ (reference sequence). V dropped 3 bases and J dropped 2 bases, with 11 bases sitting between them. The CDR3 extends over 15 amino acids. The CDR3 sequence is CASSFSRAPYNEQFF. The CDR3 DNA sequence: TGTGCCAGCAGCTTCAGCAGGGCCCCCTACAATGAGCAGTTCTTC.

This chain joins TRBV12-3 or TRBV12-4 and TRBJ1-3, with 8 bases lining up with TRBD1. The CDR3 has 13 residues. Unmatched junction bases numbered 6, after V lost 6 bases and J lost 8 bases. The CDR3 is CASSRDRSDTIYF. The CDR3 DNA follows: TGTGCCAGCAGCCGGGACAGGTCGGACACCATATATTTT.

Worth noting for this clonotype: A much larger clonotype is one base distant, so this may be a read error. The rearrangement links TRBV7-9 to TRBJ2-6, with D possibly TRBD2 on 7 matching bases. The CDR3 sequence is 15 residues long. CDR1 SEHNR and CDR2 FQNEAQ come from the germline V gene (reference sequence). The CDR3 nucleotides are TGTGCCAGCAGCGTCGGCAGCGCGGGGGCCAACGTCCCGACTTTC. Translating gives CASSVGSAGANVPTF.

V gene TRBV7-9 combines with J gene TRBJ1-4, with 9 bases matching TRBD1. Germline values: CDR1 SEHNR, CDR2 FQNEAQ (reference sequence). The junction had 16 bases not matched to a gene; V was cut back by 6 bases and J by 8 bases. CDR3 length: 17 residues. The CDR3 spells CASREAGQGIYIEKLFF. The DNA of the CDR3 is TGTGCCAGCAGAGAAGCGGGACAGGGCATTTATATCGAAAAACTGTTTTTT. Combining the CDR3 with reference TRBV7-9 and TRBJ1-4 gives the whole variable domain DTGVSQNPRHKITKRGQNVTFRCDPISEHNRLYWYRQTLGQGPEFLTYFQNEAQLEKSRLLSDRFSAERPKGSFSTLEIQRTEQGDSAMYLCASREAGQGIYIEKLFFGSGTQLSVL.

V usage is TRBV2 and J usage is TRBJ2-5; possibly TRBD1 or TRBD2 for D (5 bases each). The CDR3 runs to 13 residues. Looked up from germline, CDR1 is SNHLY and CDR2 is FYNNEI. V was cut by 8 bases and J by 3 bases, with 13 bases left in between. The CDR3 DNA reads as TGTGCCAGCGAGTTGATGGGGGAAGAGACCCAGTACTTC. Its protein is CASELMGEETQYF.

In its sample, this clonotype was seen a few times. The DNA for the CDR3 is TGTGCCAGCAGCCTGAGCGCGGATGACAGGGGGTCTTGCTACACCTTC. This codes for CASSLSADDRGSCYTF. The chain joins TRBV12-3 or TRBV12-4 to TRBJ1-2; 9 bases are a match to TRBD1. CDR3 size: 16 residues. The V and J ends lost 6 bases and 9 bases, in that order; junction bases with no gene match: 17.

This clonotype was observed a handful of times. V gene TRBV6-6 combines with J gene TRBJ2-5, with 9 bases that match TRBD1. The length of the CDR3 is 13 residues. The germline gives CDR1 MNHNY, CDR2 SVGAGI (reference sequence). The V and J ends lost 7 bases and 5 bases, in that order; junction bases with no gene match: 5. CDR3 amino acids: CASKGQGEETQYF. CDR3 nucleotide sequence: TGTGCCAGCAAGGGACAGGGAGAGGAGACCCAGTACTTC.

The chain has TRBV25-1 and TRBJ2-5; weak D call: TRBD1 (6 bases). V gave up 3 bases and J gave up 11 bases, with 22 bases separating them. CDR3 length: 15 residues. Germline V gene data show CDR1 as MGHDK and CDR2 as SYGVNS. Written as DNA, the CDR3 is TGTGCCAGCAGTGATGTTAGGGGGTCCTACAATGAGCAGTACTTC. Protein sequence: CASSDVRGSYNEQYF.

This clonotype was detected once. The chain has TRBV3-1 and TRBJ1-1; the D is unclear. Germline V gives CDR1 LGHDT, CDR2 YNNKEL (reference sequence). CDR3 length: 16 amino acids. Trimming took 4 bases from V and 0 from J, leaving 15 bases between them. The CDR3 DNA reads TGTGCCAGCAGCCCTTCGGACTCCCGCGTGAACACTGAAGCTTTCTTT. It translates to CASSPSDSRVNTEAFF.

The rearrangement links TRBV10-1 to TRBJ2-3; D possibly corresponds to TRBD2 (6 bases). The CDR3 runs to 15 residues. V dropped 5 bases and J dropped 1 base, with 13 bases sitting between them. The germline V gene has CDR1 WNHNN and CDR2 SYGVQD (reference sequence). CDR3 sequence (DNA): TGCGCCAGCAGTCCGGGGGAGGTAGGCACAGATACGCAGTATTTT. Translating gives CASSPGEVGTDTQYF.